These 8 T cell receptor beta chains originate from one sample sequenced in a study of blood T cells in healthy people across ages (dated by TCRdb to between 2015 and 2016). Libraries were built with 5' RACE. The sequencing machine was an Illumina HiSeq 2500. A second 7 to 11 cycle PCR used a sample-barcoded 5' primer and a J-beta primer mix. TCRdb cleaned the public reads at Q25 with fastp, built clones with MiXCR and kept in-frame beta chains. Every distinct CDR3 protein forms one entry, paired with its most common genes and DNA. This sample comprises approximately 1.5 million distinct CDR3 sequences, less than 45% of them detected only once. The ten biggest clones cover less than 5% of the sample. Material for sequencing was blood. These receptors originate from a woman between 18 and 29 years old in good health.

This clonotype was observed a handful of times. J is TRBJ2-5 and V is TRBV5-1, with 10 bases aligning to TRBD1. The germline CDR1 and CDR2 sequences are SGHRS and YFSETQ. The J segment lost 4 bases and the V segment lost 0 bases, leaving 3 bases of the junction unmatched. The CDR3 totals 15 residues. Written as DNA, the CDR3 is TGCGCCAGCAGCTTGGGACAGGGGGCGCGAGAGACCCAGTACTTC. Translating it yields CASSLGQGARETQYF.

The chain carries TRBV12-3 or TRBV12-4 and TRBJ1-2; TRBD1 aligns across 7 bases. The CDR3 is made up of 14 amino acids. V shed 5 bases, J shed 6 bases, and the junction held 9 bases outside the gene matches. CDR3 sequence reads: CASSRWTGGNGYTF. DNA of the CDR3: TGTGCCAGCAGTCGATGGACAGGTGGAAATGGCTACACCTTC.

This CDR3 reads CASSQGWVNDGYTF. The CDR3 DNA reads as TGCGCCAGCAGCCAAGGCTGGGTTAATGATGGCTACACCTTC. The genes are TRBV4-3 and TRBJ1-2; the D is unclear. V was shortened by 1 base and J by 6 bases, with 12 bases between the two germline ends. The CDR3 extends over 14 amino acids. Germline V gene lookup returns CDR1 LGHNA and CDR2 YSLEER.

The J gene is TRBJ1-2, the V gene TRBV6-5; perhaps TRBD1 as D (5 bases). The germline CDR1 and CDR2 sequences are MNHEY and SVGAGI. This CDR3 has 14 residues. V shed 2 bases and J shed 8 bases, with 15 bases lying between them. Here the CDR3 reads CASSYGGRGGGYTF. The CDR3 DNA is TGTGCCAGCAGTTACGGAGGACGGGGCGGAGGCTACACCTTC.

This chain connects TRBV6-6 to TRBJ2-3; 10 bases are shared with TRBD2. V lost 6 bases, J lost 1 base, and 7 bases stayed unmatched. There are 16 residues in the CDR3. Germline V lookup: CDR1 MNHNY, CDR2 SVGAGI (reference sequence). The CDR3 bases are TGTGCCAGCAGCAGAACCGGGACTAGCGGCACAGATACGCAGTATTTT. This sequence encodes CASSRTGTSGTDTQYF.

The rearrangement links TRBV20-1 to TRBJ2-1; TRBD1 agrees at 7 bases. The CDR3 spans 14 residues. Germline V gives CDR1 DFQATT, CDR2 SNEGSKA (reference sequence). Trimming at V came to 5 bases and at J to 5 bases, leaving 9 bases not matched to a gene. As DNA, the CDR3 is TGCAGTGCTTTGAGACAGGGACGGCACAATGAGCAGTTCTTC. It specifies CSALRQGRHNEQFF.

This clonotype was seen a few times. CDR3 nucleotides: TGTGCCAGCAGCCATTCTAAGAACCGCTACGAGCAGTACTTC. The encoded protein is CASSHSKNRYEQYF. The V and J genes are TRBV28 and TRBJ2-4; D is uncertain. The tail of the sequence fits TRBJ2-7 better, so the J call may be wrong. The CDR3 is 14 residues long. Germline assignment: CDR1 MDHEN and CDR2 SYDVKM.

This clonotype was seen only a few times. The chain combines TRBV4-3 with TRBJ2-3; D is perhaps TRBD1 or TRBD2 (5 bases each). From germline, CDR1 is LGHNA and CDR2 YSLEER. Trimming pared 1 base from V and 4 bases from J, leaving 12 bases between. CDR3 length: 15 amino acids. CDR3 loop: CASSQVRGVSDTQYF. The CDR3 region has the DNA TGCGCCAGCAGCCAAGTGAGGGGAGTGTCAGATACGCAGTATTTT.